The clone carrying this T cell receptor beta chain has at least ten counts. The antigen is undetermined. This record belongs to a study of T cells in Graves' hyperthyroidism and ophthalmopathy. Overall study: Peripheral blood sampling occurred at initial diagnosis, before any treatment.

The CDR3 length is 14 residues. CDR1 is MNHEY and CDR2 is SMNVEV in the germline V gene (reference sequence). Trimming removed 8 bases from V and 1 base from J; junction bases left unmatched: 5. Amplification targeted TCR beta CDR3 regions from RNA transcripts. The primer set for the first-round RT-PCR of the TCR CDR3 was HTBI. TCRdb re-called the multiplex PCR reads with MiXCR, one entry per CDR3 protein. The table shows 500,000 or so distinct CDR3 sequences, with roughly 17% occurring only once. Findings and caveats of the study: Ophthalmopathy and stable hyperthyroidism were told apart by a 13 V-J model. Most thyroid clonotypes that were expanded above 0.001 also turned up in blood.

The sample taken for sequencing was blood. The clonotype was recovered from a woman younger than 30 with Graves' ophthalmopathy. V gene TRBV27 combines with J gene TRBJ1-5; 7 bases match TRBD1. The CDR3 reads CASQRGGSNQPQHF. DNA of the CDR3: TGTGCCAGCCAAAGAGGGGGCAGCAATCAGCCCCAGCATTTT.